The 24 T cell receptor beta chains reported below all come from one sample, sequenced in a study of T cell responses to AZD1222 COVID-19 vaccine. TCRdb's copy holds only in-frame clones and misses some; the assay was immunoSEQ multiplex PCR. The table has around 99,000 clones, roughly 92% seen once. Sample: peripheral blood, taken on day 0 of AZD1222 vaccination. The source is an adult in good health.

V gene TRBV28 combines with J gene TRBJ2-7; D is ambiguous. The CDR3 sequence is 14 residues long. Trimming left V 3 bases short and J 4 bases short, with 13 bases between. CDR1 and CDR2 from the germline V gene are MDHEN and SYDVKM. The CDR3 reads CASSFVARKYEQYF. DNA of the CDR3: TGTGCCAGCAGTTTTGTTGCTAGAAAATACGAGCAGTACTTC.

The gene calls are TRBV5-1 and TRBJ1-3, with D hard to call. Per germline, CDR1 SGHRS and CDR2 YFSETQ. Trimming shortened V by 10 bases and J by 0 bases, and 11 bases separated the two germline ends. The CDR3 is 13 amino acids. CDR3 DNA: TGCGCCGGATCCCCCAGCTCTGGAAACACCATATATTTT. Its protein product is CAGSPSSGNTIYF.

V and J are TRBV27 and TRBJ2-3, with D maybe TRBD2 (5 bases). CDR1 and CDR2 from the germline V gene are MNHEY and SMNVEV (reference sequence). Trimming left V 0 bases short and J 0 bases short, with 7 bases between. CDR3 size: 15 residues. CDR3 in amino acids: CASSLSTSSTDTQYF. CDR3 nucleotides: TGTGCCAGCAGTTTATCAACTAGTAGCACAGATACGCAGTATTTT.

The chain's CDR3 is CASSQDLGQGGETQYF. The DNA of the CDR3 is TGTGCCAGCAGCCAAGATCTAGGACAGGGCGGGGAGACCCAGTACTTC. V is TRBV4-2 and J is TRBJ2-5, with 8 bases fitting TRBD1. Germline V lookup: CDR1 LGHNA, CDR2 YNFKEQ. This CDR3 contains 16 residues. V was clipped by 0 bases and J by 5 bases; unmatched bases: 8.

The chain has TRBV1 and TRBJ2-1; TRBD2, as called in the table, went unchecked against the DNA. TRBV1 is classified as a pseudogene. This CDR3 contains 19 residues. CDR3 sequence: CTSSQPQVNGGTTVWAQFF. CDR3 coding DNA: TGCACCAGCAGCCAGCCCCAGGTTAATGGCGGGACGACGGTTTGGGCGCAGTTCTTC.

The rearrangement joins TRBV5-1 to TRBJ1-1; tentative D call: TRBD1 (5 bases). This CDR3 has 17 amino acids. The germline V and J ends were trimmed by 5 bases and 0 bases, with 20 bases remaining between them. Germline CDR1 is SGHRS and CDR2 is YFSETQ. The CDR3 is CASSPLAGGRMNTEAFF. The DNA of the CDR3 is TGCGCCAGCAGTCCTCTGGCCGGGGGAAGGATGAACACTGAAGCTTTCTTT.

The rearrangement joins TRBV6-6 to TRBJ1-2; TRBD1 matches at 7 bases. The trim removed 5 bases at V and 2 bases at J, leaving 5 bases unmatched. CDR1 is MNHNY, CDR2 SVGAGI, per germline (reference sequence). The CDR3 length is 14 residues. CDR3 DNA sequence: TGTGCCAGCAGTAGAGAACAGGGGAACTATGGCTACACCTTC. It codes for CASSREQGNYGYTF.

The V call is TRBV2, the J call TRBJ1-1; no clear D. The CDR3 is 13 residues long. CDR1 and CDR2 (germline): SNHLY, FYNNEI. V was trimmed by 7 bases and J by 0 bases, leaving 9 bases between them. The CDR3 DNA reads TGTGCCAGCAACCGGAGATTGAACACTGAAGCTTTCTTT. It yields the protein CASNRRLNTEAFF. The full variable domain, its missing parts supplied by reference TRBV2 and TRBJ1-1, is EPEVTQTPSHQVTQMGQEVILRCVPISNHLYFYWYRQILGQKVEFLVSFYNNEISEKSEIFDDQFSVERPDGSNFTLKIRSTKLEDSAMYFCASNRRLNTEAFFGQGTRLTVV.

The chain links TRBV19 to TRBJ1-4; 11 nucleotides agree with TRBD1. CDR1 LNHDA and CDR2 SQIVND come from the germline V gene (reference sequence). J gave up 8 bases and V 3 bases, and 2 bases lay outside the gene matches. The CDR3 is 14 residues long. The CDR3 DNA sequence: TGTGCCAGTAGTATCGGGACAGGGGGAGAAAAACTGTTTTTT. Translation gives CASSIGTGGEKLFF.

V usage is TRBV5-4 and J usage is TRBJ2-1; D gene ambiguous. There are 19 residues in the CDR3. Trimming stripped 4 bases from V and 3 bases from J, with 26 bases between. CDR1 SGHNT and CDR2 YYREEE come from the germline V gene (reference sequence). The CDR3 DNA is TGTGCCAGCAGCCTAAACCGCTTGGTGCCTGAAAACTACTACAATGAGCAGTTCTTC. It is translated as CASSLNRLVPENYYNEQFF.

The rearrangement uses TRBV5-6 and TRBJ1-5, with a tentative D call TRBD1 (5 bases). This CDR3 has 16 residues. Germline-derived CDR1 and CDR2 are SGHDT and YYEEEE. The V gene lost 5 bases and the J gene lost 0 bases, with 15 bases spanning the gap. The CDR3 sequence: CASSNGAGRSNQPQHF. The DNA of the CDR3 is TGTGCCAGCAGTAATGGGGCAGGACGTAGCAATCAGCCCCAGCATTTT.

This chain joins TRBV20-1 and TRBJ1-5; TRBD1 agrees at 8 bases. This CDR3 is built from 14 residues. V gave up 3 bases and J gave up 6 bases; unmatched junction bases: 7. The germline CDR1 and CDR2 sequences are DFQATT and SNEGSKA (reference sequence). In DNA, the CDR3 is TGCAGTGCTAGTGTCGGACAGGGCACTCAGCCCCAGCATTTT. Translating it yields CSASVGQGTQPQHF.

This clone was recorded only once. The chain employs TRBV2 and TRBJ2-3; 8 positions agree with TRBD2. This CDR3 has 15 residues. Germline-derived CDR1 and CDR2 are SNHLY and FYNNEI. J was trimmed by 0 bases and V by 4 bases; bases with no gene match: 3. For the CDR3, the DNA is TGTGCCAGCAGTGGGGCTAGCGGGAGCACAGATACGCAGTATTTT. This translates into CASSGASGSTDTQYF.

V usage is TRBV19 and J usage is TRBJ1-5; D is ambiguous. Trimming cost V 3 bases and J 0 bases, with 18 bases left between them. The CDR3 is made up of 18 amino acids. The germline V gene encodes CDR1 LNHDA and CDR2 SQIVND (reference sequence). DNA for the CDR3: TGTGCCAGTAGTATGGGAAGGACGCGGCCCTATAGCAATCAGCCCCAGCATTTT. It yields the protein CASSMGRTRPYSNQPQHF.

This chain uses TRBV6-2 or TRBV6-3 with TRBJ2-4, with TRBD1 matching 8 bases. J was trimmed by 1 base and V by 4 bases; bases with no gene match: 3. Germline lookup yields CDR1 MNHEY and CDR2 SVGEGT. This CDR3 contains 15 residues. The CDR3 DNA is TGTGCCAGCAGTTCTCAGGGGGCGGCCAAAAACATTCAGTACTTC. Translation: CASSSQGAAKNIQYF.

This chain joins TRBV7-2 and TRBJ2-1; a weak D match, TRBD1 (5 bases). V lost 3 bases and J 5 bases, leaving 17 bases between the germline ends. CDR3 size: 16 residues. The germline V gene encodes CDR1 SGHTA and CDR2 FQGNSA. CDR3 in DNA: TGTGCCAGCAGCTTGGGGCGGTCCAACCCCCACAATGAGCAGTTCTTC. Amino acid sequence: CASSLGRSNPHNEQFF. The variable domain in full, with the rest retrieved from reference TRBV7-2 and TRBJ2-1, is GAGVSQSPSNKVTEKGKDVELRCDPISGHTALYWYRQSLGQGLEFLIYFQGNSAPDKSGLPSDRFSAERTGGSVSTLTIQRTQQEDSAVYLCASSLGRSNPHNEQFFGPGTRLTVL.

This clone was observed a single time. This chain connects TRBV11-3 to TRBJ2-7, with 9 bases lining up with TRBD1. This CDR3 is 14 amino acids long. The germline V gene encodes CDR1 SGHNT and CDR2 YENEEA. V gave up 5 bases and J gave up 7 bases; unmatched junction bases: 9. The CDR3 loop reads CASSPGQGLREQYF. For the CDR3, the DNA is TGTGCCAGCAGCCCAGGACAGGGGCTGCGGGAGCAGTACTTC.

The chain carries TRBV18 and TRBJ1-2; 7 bases map to TRBD1. After removal of 3 bases from V and 4 bases from J, the junction contained 11 bases not matched to a gene. CDR1 and CDR2 (germline): KGHSH, LQKENI. The CDR3 is 16 residues long. The CDR3 reads CASSPGNRGGGYGYTF. As DNA, the CDR3 is TGTGCCAGCTCACCGGGAAACAGGGGAGGTGGCTATGGCTACACCTTC.

The V and J genes are TRBV5-1 and TRBJ1-2; D gene ambiguous. Trimming took off 0 bases at V and 5 bases at J, with 8 bases between the two ends. Germline CDR1 is SGHRS and CDR2 is YFSETQ. This CDR3 is built from 13 residues. The CDR3 spells CASSLGPEYGYTF. The CDR3 DNA follows: TGCGCCAGCAGCTTGGGGCCGGAATATGGCTACACCTTC.

This clone was counted only a few times. The V call is TRBV5-1, the J call TRBJ2-7; no reliable D call. Trimming shortened V by 0 bases and J by 5 bases, and 21 bases separated the two germline ends. The CDR3 is 17 residues long. Germline V CDR1 and CDR2: SGHRS, YFSETQ. DNA of the CDR3: TGCGCCAGCAGCTTGGGGGGTACAAGGAGCACAAGCCACGAGCAGTACTTC. Its translation: CASSLGGTRSTSHEQYF.

The chain recombines TRBV14 with TRBJ2-3; TRBD2 is a possible D gene (5 bases). Per germline, CDR1 SGHDN and CDR2 FVKESK. Trimming removed 0 bases at V and 2 bases at J, with 15 bases between. The CDR3 has 17 residues. The CDR3, as DNA: TGTGCCAGCAGCCAAGAGTTTACCGGGGTTAACACAGATACGCAGTATTTT. This sequence encodes CASSQEFTGVNTDTQYF.

J is TRBJ1-1 and V is TRBV7-2; a weak D match, TRBD1 (6 bases). The ends were cut back, 1 base at V and 4 bases at J, with 13 bases in the middle. CDR3 length equals 15 residues. Per the germline V gene, CDR1 is SGHTA and CDR2 is FQGNSA. The CDR3 region is CASSLVGGWRTEAFF. CDR3 sequence (DNA): TGTGCCAGCAGCTTAGTTGGGGGCTGGCGCACTGAAGCTTTCTTT.

The J gene is TRBJ2-7, the V gene TRBV11-2; D might be TRBD2 (5 bases). Trimming removed 1 base from V and 5 bases from J, with 9 bases in between. In germline, CDR1 is SGHAT, CDR2 FQNNGV. The CDR3 is made up of 13 amino acids. The CDR3 loop reads CASSLAGFHEQYF. CDR3 nucleotides: TGTGCCAGCAGCTTAGCGGGGTTCCACGAGCAGTACTTC. Full variable domain (missing parts from reference TRBV11-2 and TRBJ2-7): EAGVAQSPRYKIIEKRQSVAFWCNPISGHATLYWYQQILGQGPKLLIQFQNNGVVDDSQLPKDRFSAERLKGVDSTLKIQPAKLEDSAVYLCASSLAGFHEQYFGPGTRLTVT.

The gene calls are TRBV6-5 and TRBJ2-3, with D tentatively TRBD1 (5 bases). The CDR3 runs 14 residues. V was shortened by 10 bases and J by 2 bases, with 16 bases between the two germline ends. CDR1 is MNHEY, CDR2 SVGAGI, per germline. CDR3 bases: TGTGCCACCGGACAATGGGCAGTCACAGATACGCAGTATTTT. Protein: CATGQWAVTDTQYF.